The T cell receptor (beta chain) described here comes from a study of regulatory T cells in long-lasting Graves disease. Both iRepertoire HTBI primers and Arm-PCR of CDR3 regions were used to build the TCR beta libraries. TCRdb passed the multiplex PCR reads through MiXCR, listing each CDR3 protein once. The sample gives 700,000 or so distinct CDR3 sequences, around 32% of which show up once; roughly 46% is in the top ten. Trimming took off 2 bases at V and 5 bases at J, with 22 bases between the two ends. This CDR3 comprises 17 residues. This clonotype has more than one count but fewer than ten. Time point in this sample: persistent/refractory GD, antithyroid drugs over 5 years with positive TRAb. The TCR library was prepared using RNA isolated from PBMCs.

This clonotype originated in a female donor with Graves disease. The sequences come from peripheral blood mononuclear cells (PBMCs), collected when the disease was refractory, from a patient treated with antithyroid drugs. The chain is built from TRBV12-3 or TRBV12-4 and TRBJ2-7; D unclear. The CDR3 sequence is CASSLSLGGAVPDEQYF. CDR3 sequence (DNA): TGTGCCAGCAGTTTATCCCTTGGCGGAGCCGTTCCTGACGAGCAGTACTTC.